This paragraph covers one TCR beta chain sequence. These data are taken from a study of control samples from healthy donors and cancer patients. TCRdb's copy holds only in-frame clones and misses some; the assay was immunoSEQ multiplex PCR. The data contain tens of thousands of clones, approximately 84% of them singletons. From germline, CDR1 is SGHRS and CDR2 YFSETQ. The CDR3 length is 14 residues. V was cut by 0 bases and J by 6 bases, with 10 bases left in between. This chain uses TRBV5-1 with TRBJ2-1; D may match TRBD1 or TRBD2 (5 bases each). The TCR was taken from an older man with lung cancer. The specimen sequenced was PBMCs. CDR3: CASSLGYGGNEQFF. The CDR3 bases are TGCGCCAGCAGCTTGGGATATGGGGGCAATGAGCAGTTCTTC.